The 27 T cell receptor beta chains below all came from one sample that was sequenced in a study of blood T cell repertoires in COVID-19. Assay used: immunoSEQ multiplex PCR; TCRdb lists only in-frame clones, some missing. There are hundreds of thousands of clones in the sample; about 89% occur only once, and 4% to 6% lies in the top ten. The sample taken for sequencing was PBMCs or T cells enriched from blood (not recorded which). Receptor source: a man aged 55 to 70 who had recovered from COVID-19.

The genes are TRBV7-3 and TRBJ2-1, with 11 bases identical to TRBD1. Germline CDR1 and CDR2: SGHTA and FQGTGA. Trimming cost V 6 bases and J 4 bases; bases outside gene matches: 5. The CDR3 covers 15 residues. The CDR3 DNA reads as TGTGCCAGCAGTCGAGGACAGGGGGCTTACAATGAGCAGTTCTTC. Its protein is CASSRGQGAYNEQFF.

About this clone: The sample holds other DNA sequences that translate to the same CDR3. The chain couples TRBV15 to TRBJ1-1; 7 nucleotides line up with TRBD1. V trimming: 3 bases; J trimming: 1 base; junction bases outside the gene matches: 2. The CDR3 has 14 amino acids. Per germline, CDR1 LNHNV and CDR2 YYDKDF (reference sequence). The CDR3 DNA is TGTGCCACCAGCAGGGACAGGAGGAACACTGAAGCTTTCTTT. As protein: CATSRDRRNTEAFF. Supplemented by reference TRBV15 and TRBJ1-1, the full variable domain reads DAMVIQNPRYQVTQFGKPVTLSCSQTLNHNVMYWYQQKSSQAPKLLFHYYDKDFNNEADTPDNFQSRRPNTSFCFLDIRSPGLGDTAMYLCATSRDRRNTEAFFGQGTRLTVV.

This rearrangement joins TRBV25-1 to TRBJ1-5; no clear D. The ends were cut back, 4 bases at V and 5 bases at J, with 9 bases in the middle. This CDR3 has 13 amino acids. Per germline, CDR1 MGHDK and CDR2 SYGVNS. CDR3 region: CASSAFEDQPQHF. The CDR3 DNA reads as TGTGCCAGCAGTGCCTTTGAGGATCAGCCCCAGCATTTT. Variable domain in full (rest from reference TRBV25-1 and TRBJ1-5): EADIYQTPRYLVIGTGKKITLECSQTMGHDKMYWYQQDPGMELHLIHYSYGVNSTEKGDLSSESTVSRIRTEHFPLTLESARPSHTSQYLCASSAFEDQPQHFGDGTRLSIL.

The V call is TRBV24-1, the J call TRBJ1-1, with D unclear. The CDR3 consists of 14 residues. Trimming pared 3 bases from V and 2 bases from J, leaving 9 bases between. CDR1 and CDR2 from the germline V gene are KGHDR and SFDVKD. CDR3 residues: CATSDTGHNTEAFF. CDR3 DNA sequence: TGTGCCACCAGTGATACTGGGCATAACACTGAAGCTTTCTTT.

This chain links TRBV5-1 with TRBJ2-2, with TRBD2 identical over 8 bases. The CDR3 is 15 residues long. The germline V gene encodes CDR1 SGHRS and CDR2 YFSETQ. With 4 bases clipped from V and 5 bases from J, the junction kept 7 bases outside the gene matches. The CDR3 DNA sequence: TGCGCCAGCAGCCCCGGGACTAGATATACCGGGGAGCTGTTTTTT. This translates into CASSPGTRYTGELFF.

The CDR3 DNA reads as TGTGCCAGCAGTTTAGAGAGGAGCACTGAAGCTTTCTTT. It codes for CASSLERSTEAFF. The chain has TRBV27 and TRBJ1-1; unclear D gene. The V end lost 2 bases, the J end lost 4 bases, and 8 bases lay between the germline ends. The CDR3 has 13 residues. Germline CDR1 is MNHEY and CDR2 is SMNVEV (reference sequence).

The V gene is TRBV5-6, the J gene TRBJ2-1, with TRBD2 identical over 14 bases. J was trimmed by 7 bases and V by 3 bases; bases with no gene match: 6. CDR1 and CDR2 from the germline V gene are SGHDT and YYEEEE. The CDR3 is 16 residues long. For the CDR3, the DNA is TGTGCCAGCAGCTCAGGGACTAGCGGGAGTTTTAATGAGCAGTTCTTC. Translated: CASSSGTSGSFNEQFF.

This chain links TRBV27 with TRBJ2-3; 9 nucleotides line up with TRBD1. The CDR3 runs to 21 residues. Germline V gene data show CDR1 as MNHEY and CDR2 as SMNVEV (reference sequence). With 5 bases clipped from V and 5 bases from J, the junction kept 26 bases outside the gene matches. The chain's CDR3 is CASSPHPDRGYTRVLQDTQYF. CDR3 nucleotides: TGTGCCAGCAGTCCTCACCCGGACAGGGGATACACTAGGGTTTTGCAAGATACGCAGTATTTT.

This chain connects TRBV18 to TRBJ1-1; 7 bases fit TRBD1. V trimming: 3 bases; J trimming: 5 bases; junction bases outside the gene matches: 12. Germline assignment: CDR1 KGHSH and CDR2 LQKENI. The CDR3 covers 16 residues. Written as DNA, the CDR3 is TGTGCCAGCTCACCCCTTATATGGACAGGTGGTACTGAAGCTTTCTTT. Translating it yields CASSPLIWTGGTEAFF.

The rearrangement joins TRBV2 to TRBJ1-5, with D perhaps TRBD1 (6 bases). The CDR3 extends over 14 amino acids. Looked up from germline, CDR1 is SNHLY and CDR2 is FYNNEI. V gave up 7 bases and J gave up 6 bases, with 16 bases separating them. CDR3 amino acids: CASTGFRGAQPQHF. The CDR3 region has the DNA TGTGCCAGCACTGGGTTCAGGGGCGCTCAGCCCCAGCATTTT.

This clone was detected once. The V call is TRBV10-3, the J call TRBJ2-7; the match to TRBD2 covers 10 bases. CDR3 length equals 15 residues. The J segment lost 5 bases and the V segment lost 10 bases, leaving 14 bases of the junction unmatched. Germline V gene sequence: CDR1 ENHRY, CDR2 SYGVKD. The CDR3 DNA follows: TGTGCCACCCAGACGTCGCTAGCGGGAGAAAACGAGCAGTACTTC. Translated: CATQTSLAGENEQYF.

V usage is TRBV6-5 and J usage is TRBJ1-2; D might be TRBD1 (5 bases). CDR1 and CDR2 (germline): MNHEY, SVGAGI. CDR3 length: 14 amino acids. V was shortened by 8 bases and J by 3 bases, with 16 bases between the two germline ends. CDR3 residues: CASGQMGRDYGYTF. Written as DNA, the CDR3 is TGTGCCAGCGGACAAATGGGTCGGGACTATGGCTACACCTTC.

This chain connects TRBV28 to TRBJ1-5; no reliable D call. The germline V gene has CDR1 MDHEN and CDR2 SYDVKM. CDR3 length equals 14 residues. V shed 5 bases and J shed 0 bases, with 8 bases lying between them. CDR3 sequence (DNA): TGTGCCAGCAGTCCAGATCATAGCAATCAGCCCCAGCATTTT. Translation: CASSPDHSNQPQHF.

V gene TRBV28 combines with J gene TRBJ1-1; the D is unclear. Germline lookup yields CDR1 MDHEN and CDR2 SYDVKM. V was cut by 6 bases and J by 3 bases, with 8 bases left in between. The CDR3 spans 12 residues. CDR3 sequence (DNA): TGTGCCAGCAGCTCCCCCTACACTGAAGCTTTCTTT. This translates into CASSSPYTEAFF.

The V and J genes are TRBV18 and TRBJ1-1, with 8 bases matching TRBD1. The CDR3 sequence is 15 residues long. J was trimmed by 0 bases and V by 2 bases; bases with no gene match: 2. The germline gives CDR1 KGHSH, CDR2 LQKENI. This CDR3 is CASSPLDRVNTEAFF. In DNA form, the CDR3 reads TGTGCCAGCTCACCATTGGACAGGGTGAACACTGAAGCTTTCTTT.

V usage is TRBV11-1 and J usage is TRBJ1-3; the D is unclear. CDR1 and CDR2 from the germline V gene are SGHAT and FQDESV (reference sequence). V was clipped by 4 bases and J by 2 bases, with 12 bases between them. The CDR3 covers 15 residues. The CDR3 protein is CASSSIEGTGNTIYF. CDR3 DNA sequence: TGTGCCAGCAGCTCAATCGAGGGCACTGGAAACACCATATATTTT.

This chain uses TRBV14 with TRBJ2-1; a possible D gene is TRBD2 (6 bases). There are 15 residues in the CDR3. Deletions cut 4 bases from V and 5 bases from J, with 15 bases between. Looked up from germline, CDR1 is SGHDN and CDR2 is FVKESK. The CDR3 sequence is CASSPLQEGHNEQFF. The DNA for the CDR3 is TGTGCCAGCAGCCCTCTTCAGGAGGGACACAATGAGCAGTTCTTC.

The chain combines TRBV4-3 with TRBJ2-1, with TRBD1 as a possible D gene (6 bases). The CDR3 loop spans 15 amino acids. Trimming cost V 1 base and J 6 bases, with 13 bases left between them. Germline V gene data show CDR1 as LGHNA and CDR2 as YSLEER. CDR3 DNA sequence: TGCGCCAGCAGCCAAGTTTGGACAGTTGGCAATGAGCAGTTCTTC. Protein: CASSQVWTVGNEQFF.

The chain employs TRBV28 and TRBJ2-2; D ambiguous. The V end was cut by 3 bases, the J end by 0 bases, with 8 bases between. The germline V gene has CDR1 MDHEN and CDR2 SYDVKM. The CDR3 sequence is 15 residues long. CDR3 DNA sequence: TGTGCCAGCAGTTTGAGCATTCCGAACACCGGGGAGCTGTTTTTT. It translates to CASSLSIPNTGELFF. The full variable domain, with the rest looked up from reference TRBV28 and TRBJ2-2, is DVKVTQSSRYLVKRTGEKVFLECVQDMDHENMFWYRQDPGLGLRLIYFSYDVKMKEKGDIPEGYSVSREKKERFSLILESASTNQTSMYLCASSLSIPNTGELFFGEGSRLTVL.

The chain carries TRBV28 and TRBJ1-1; D is possibly TRBD1 (6 bases). V lost 2 bases to trimming and J lost 11 bases, with 12 bases between them. The CDR3 has 12 amino acids. Germline CDR1 MDHEN, CDR2 SYDVKM. CDR3 in DNA: TGTGCCAGCAGTTTAACACCCCAGGGGGCTTTCTTT. It is translated as CASSLTPQGAFF.

The V call is TRBV2, the J call TRBJ1-4, with D possibly matching TRBD1 (6 bases). Germline lookup yields CDR1 SNHLY and CDR2 FYNNEI. This CDR3 has 14 amino acids. The V gene lost 7 bases and the J gene lost 4 bases, with 13 bases spanning the gap. DNA of the CDR3: TGTGCCAGCACCTTACAGGGTCTTAATGAAAAACTGTTTTTT. It translates to CASTLQGLNEKLFF.

V gene TRBV5-1 combines with J gene TRBJ2-6, with D unclear. The V end was cut by 0 bases, the J end by 4 bases, with 8 bases between. The CDR3 is 15 amino acids. Per the germline V gene, CDR1 is SGHRS and CDR2 is YFSETQ. CDR3: CASSLVPTGANVLTF. DNA of the CDR3: TGCGCCAGCAGCTTGGTGCCTACCGGGGCCAACGTCCTGACTTTC.

The gene calls are TRBV4-1 and TRBJ1-3; 8 positions agree with TRBD1. Germline V gene data show CDR1 as MGHRA and CDR2 as YSYEKL. CDR3 length equals 17 residues. Trimming cost V 1 base and J 0 bases; bases outside gene matches: 5. The CDR3 DNA reads TGCGCCAGCAGCCAAGTGTCAGGGGGCAACTCTGGAAACACCATATATTTT. Protein sequence: CASSQVSGGNSGNTIYF.

The chain carries TRBV28 and TRBJ1-1; D is unresolved. The V and J ends lost 6 bases and 4 bases respectively, with 15 bases between them. The germline CDR1 and CDR2 sequences are MDHEN and SYDVKM. The CDR3 loop spans 14 amino acids. CDR3 sequence (DNA): TGTGCCAGCAGGCCTGGGGTAGCGGGCACTGAAGCTTTCTTT. This gives the protein CASRPGVAGTEAFF.

V is TRBV5-4 and J is TRBJ2-1; 7 bases are a match to TRBD2. CDR3 length: 15 residues. Germline lookup yields CDR1 SGHNT and CDR2 YYREEE (reference sequence). Trimming removed 5 bases from V and 3 bases from J; junction bases left unmatched: 8. CDR3 sequence: CASSSSGTGYNEQFF. The DNA of the CDR3 is TGTGCCAGCAGTTCTAGCGGCACGGGCTACAATGAGCAGTTCTTC. The whole variable domain, remainder taken from reference TRBV5-4 and TRBJ2-1, is ETGVTQSPTHLIKTRGQQVTLRCSSQSGHNTVSWYQQALGQGPQFIFQYYREEENGRGNFPPRFSGLQFPNYSSELNVNALELDDSALYLCASSSSGTGYNEQFFGPGTRLTVL.

The chain recombines TRBV24-1 with TRBJ2-3; D is uncertain. The length of the CDR3 is 15 residues. Germline loops: CDR1 KGHDR, CDR2 SFDVKD. V was clipped by 0 bases and J by 4 bases, with 10 bases between them. CDR3 DNA: TGTGCCACCAGTGATTTGAGAGGCCCTGCAGATACGCAGTATTTT. Its translation is CATSDLRGPADTQYF.

This chain links TRBV28 with TRBJ1-2; 7 bases align to TRBD1. CDR1 and CDR2 from the germline V gene are MDHEN and SYDVKM. V dropped 2 bases and J dropped 7; count of bases not matched to a gene: 16. The CDR3 sequence is 17 residues long. In nucleotides, the CDR3 is TGTGCCAGCAGTTTAGGTATGATAGAACAGGGGATCGGTGGCTACACCTTC. Its protein product is CASSLGMIEQGIGGYTF.